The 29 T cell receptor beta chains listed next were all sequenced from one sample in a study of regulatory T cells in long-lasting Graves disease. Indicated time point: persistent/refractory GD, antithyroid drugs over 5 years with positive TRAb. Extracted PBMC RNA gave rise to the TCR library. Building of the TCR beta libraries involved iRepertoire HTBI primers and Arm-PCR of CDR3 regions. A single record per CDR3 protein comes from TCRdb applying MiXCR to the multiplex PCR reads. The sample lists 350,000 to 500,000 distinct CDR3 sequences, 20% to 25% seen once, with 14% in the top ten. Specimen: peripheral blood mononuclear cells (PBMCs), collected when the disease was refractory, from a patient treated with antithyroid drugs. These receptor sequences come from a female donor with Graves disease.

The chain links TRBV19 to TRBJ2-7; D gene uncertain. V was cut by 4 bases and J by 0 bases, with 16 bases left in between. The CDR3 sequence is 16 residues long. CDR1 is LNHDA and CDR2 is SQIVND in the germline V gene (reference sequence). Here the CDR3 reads CASSTPRTQSSYEQYF. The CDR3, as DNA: TGTGCCAGTAGTACCCCCCGGACCCAGAGCTCCTACGAGCAGTACTTC. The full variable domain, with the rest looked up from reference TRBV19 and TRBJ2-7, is DGGITQSPKYLFRKEGQNVTLSCEQNLNHDAMYWYRQDPGQGLRLIYYSQIVNDFQKGDIAEGYSVSREKKESFPLTVTSAQKNPTAFYLCASSTPRTQSSYEQYFGPGTRLTVT.

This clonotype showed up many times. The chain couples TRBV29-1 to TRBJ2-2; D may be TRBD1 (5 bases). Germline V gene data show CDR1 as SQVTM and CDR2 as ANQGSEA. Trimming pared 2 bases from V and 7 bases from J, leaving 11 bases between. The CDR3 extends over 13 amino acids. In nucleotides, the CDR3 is TGCAGCGTTGAACCTGGCAGGGTCGGGGAGCTGTTTTTT. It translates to CSVEPGRVGELFF.

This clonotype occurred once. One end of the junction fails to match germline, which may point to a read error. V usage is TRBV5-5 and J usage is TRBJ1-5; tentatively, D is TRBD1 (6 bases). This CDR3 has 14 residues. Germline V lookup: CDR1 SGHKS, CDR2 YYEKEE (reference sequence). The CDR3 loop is CAGSLQGANQPQHF. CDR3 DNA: TGTGCCGGCAGCCTACAGGGAGCTAATCAGCCCCAGCATTTT.

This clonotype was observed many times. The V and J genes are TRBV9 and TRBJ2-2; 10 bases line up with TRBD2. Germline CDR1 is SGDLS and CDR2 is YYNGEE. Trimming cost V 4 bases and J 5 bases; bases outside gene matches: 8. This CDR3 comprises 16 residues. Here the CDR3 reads CASSTPAGGNTGELFF. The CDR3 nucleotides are TGTGCCAGCAGCACACCAGCGGGAGGGAATACCGGGGAGCTGTTTTTT. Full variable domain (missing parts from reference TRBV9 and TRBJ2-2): DSGVTQTPKHLITATGQRVTLRCSPRSGDLSVYWYQQSLDQGLQFLIQYYNGEERAKGNILERFSAQQFPDLHSELNLSSLELGDSALYFCASSTPAGGNTGELFFGEGSRLTVL.

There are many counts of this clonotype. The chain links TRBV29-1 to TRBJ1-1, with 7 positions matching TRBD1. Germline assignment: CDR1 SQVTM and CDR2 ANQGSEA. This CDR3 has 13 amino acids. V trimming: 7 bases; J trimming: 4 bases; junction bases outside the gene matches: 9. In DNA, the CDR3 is TGCAGCGCTGTGACAGGGAGGCGCACTGAAGCTTTCTTT. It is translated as CSAVTGRRTEAFF.

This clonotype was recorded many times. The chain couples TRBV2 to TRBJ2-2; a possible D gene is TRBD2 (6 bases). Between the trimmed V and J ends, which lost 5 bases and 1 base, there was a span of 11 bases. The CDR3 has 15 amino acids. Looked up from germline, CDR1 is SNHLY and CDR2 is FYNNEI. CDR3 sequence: CASSPGTENTGELFF. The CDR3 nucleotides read TGTGCCAGCAGTCCCGGGACTGAGAACACCGGGGAGCTGTTTTTT.

The CDR3 nucleotides read TGTGCCAGCAGTTACTCGGGGGACTCTGGAAACACCATATATTTT. Its translation: CASSYSGDSGNTIYF. The chain uses TRBV6-5 and TRBJ1-3, with a tentative D call TRBD1 (5 bases). Per germline, CDR1 MNHEY and CDR2 SVGAGI. The CDR3 spans 15 residues. Trimming stripped 0 bases from V and 0 bases from J, with 6 bases between.

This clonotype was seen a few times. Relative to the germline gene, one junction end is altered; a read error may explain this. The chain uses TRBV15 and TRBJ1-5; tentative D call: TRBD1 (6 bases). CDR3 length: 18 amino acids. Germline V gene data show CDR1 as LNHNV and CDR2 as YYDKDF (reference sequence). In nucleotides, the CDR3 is TGTGCCACCGGCAGAGACGCAGGGGAGGAATGGGGCAATCAGCCCCAGCATTTT. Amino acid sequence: CATGRDAGEEWGNQPQHF.

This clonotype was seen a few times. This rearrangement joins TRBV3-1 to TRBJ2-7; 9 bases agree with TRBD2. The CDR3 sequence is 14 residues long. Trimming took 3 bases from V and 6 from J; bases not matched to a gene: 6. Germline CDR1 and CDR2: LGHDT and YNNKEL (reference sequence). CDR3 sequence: CASSQGPAGGEQYF. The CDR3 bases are TGTGCCAGCAGCCAGGGACCAGCGGGAGGCGAGCAGTACTTC.

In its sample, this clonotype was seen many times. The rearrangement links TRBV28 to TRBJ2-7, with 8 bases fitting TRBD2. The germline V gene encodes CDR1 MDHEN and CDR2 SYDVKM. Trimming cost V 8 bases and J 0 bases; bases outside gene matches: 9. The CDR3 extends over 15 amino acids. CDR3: CASGKTGTSSYEQYF. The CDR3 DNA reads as TGTGCCAGCGGAAAAACCGGGACTAGCTCCTACGAGCAGTACTTC.

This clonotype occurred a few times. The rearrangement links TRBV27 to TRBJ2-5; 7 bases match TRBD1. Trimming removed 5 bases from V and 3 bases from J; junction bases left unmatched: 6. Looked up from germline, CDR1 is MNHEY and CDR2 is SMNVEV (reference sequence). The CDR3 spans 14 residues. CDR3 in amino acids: CASSTWDSEETQYF. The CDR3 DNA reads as TGTGCCAGCAGTACCTGGGACAGCGAAGAGACCCAGTACTTC.

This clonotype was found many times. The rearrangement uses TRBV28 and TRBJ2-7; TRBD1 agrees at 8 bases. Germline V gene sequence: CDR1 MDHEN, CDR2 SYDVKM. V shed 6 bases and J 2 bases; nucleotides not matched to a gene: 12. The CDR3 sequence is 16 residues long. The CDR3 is CASSRTGTGSPYEQYF. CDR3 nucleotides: TGTGCCAGCAGCAGAACCGGGACAGGCTCCCCCTACGAGCAGTACTTC.

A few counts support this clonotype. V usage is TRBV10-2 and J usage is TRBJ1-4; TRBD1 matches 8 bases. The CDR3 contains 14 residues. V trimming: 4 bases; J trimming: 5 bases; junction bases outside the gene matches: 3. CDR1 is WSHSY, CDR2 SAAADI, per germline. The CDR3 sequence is CASSGTGTNEKLFF. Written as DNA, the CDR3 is TGCGCCAGCAGTGGGACAGGGACAAATGAAAAACTGTTTTTT.

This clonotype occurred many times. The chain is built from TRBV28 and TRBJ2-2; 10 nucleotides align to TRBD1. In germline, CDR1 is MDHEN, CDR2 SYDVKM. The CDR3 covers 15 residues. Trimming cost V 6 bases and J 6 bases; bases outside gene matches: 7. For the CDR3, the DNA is TGTGCCAGCAGGGAAAGACAGGGGGCTCCCGGGGAGCTGTTTTTT. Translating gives CASRERQGAPGELFF.

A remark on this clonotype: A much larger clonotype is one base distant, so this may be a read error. The CDR3 DNA follows: TGTGCCAGTAACCCGGGACAGCTCGCTTTTAGGCGGGGAGCTTTCTTT. Residues: CASNPGQLAFRRGAFF. V and J are TRBV19 and TRBJ1-1, with 7 bases identical to TRBD1. V lost 7 bases, J lost 10 bases, and 21 bases stayed unmatched. CDR3 size: 16 residues. In germline, CDR1 is LNHDA, CDR2 SQIVND (reference sequence).

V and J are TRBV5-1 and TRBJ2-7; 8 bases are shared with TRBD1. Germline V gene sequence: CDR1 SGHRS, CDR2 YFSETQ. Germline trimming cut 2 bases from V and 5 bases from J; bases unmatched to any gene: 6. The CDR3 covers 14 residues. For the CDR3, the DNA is TGCGCCAGCAGCTTACAGGGGGGAACTGACGAGCAGTACTTC. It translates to CASSLQGGTDEQYF.

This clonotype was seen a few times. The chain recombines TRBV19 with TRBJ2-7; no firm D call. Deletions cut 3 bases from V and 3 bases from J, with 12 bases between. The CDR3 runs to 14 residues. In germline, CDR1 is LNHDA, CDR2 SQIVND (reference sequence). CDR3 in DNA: TGTGCCAGTAGTATTAAAAACCTGAACTACGAGCAGTACTTC. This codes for CASSIKNLNYEQYF.

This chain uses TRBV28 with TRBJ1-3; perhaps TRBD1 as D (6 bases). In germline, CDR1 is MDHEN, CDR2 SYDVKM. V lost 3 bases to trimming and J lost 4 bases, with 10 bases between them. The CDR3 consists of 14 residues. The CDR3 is CASSFGGQGNTIYF. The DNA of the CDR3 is TGTGCCAGCAGTTTTGGGGGGCAGGGAAACACCATATATTTT.

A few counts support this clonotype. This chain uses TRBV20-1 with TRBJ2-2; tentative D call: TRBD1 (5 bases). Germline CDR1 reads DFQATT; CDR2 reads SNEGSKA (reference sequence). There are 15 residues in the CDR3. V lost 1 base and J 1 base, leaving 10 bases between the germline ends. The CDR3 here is CSARVGAGNTGELFF. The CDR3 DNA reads TGCAGTGCTAGAGTTGGGGCTGGGAACACCGGGGAGCTGTTTTTT.

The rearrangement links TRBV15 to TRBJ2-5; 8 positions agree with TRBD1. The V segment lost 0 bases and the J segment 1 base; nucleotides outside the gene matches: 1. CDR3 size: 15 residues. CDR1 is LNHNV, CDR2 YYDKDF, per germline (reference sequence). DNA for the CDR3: TGTGCCACCAGCAGAGACAGGGGGCCCCAAGAGACCCAGTACTTC. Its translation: CATSRDRGPQETQYF.

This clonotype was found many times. The CDR3 region is CASSTTGGQPQHF. The CDR3 DNA sequence: TGTGCCAGCAGCACTACCGGGGGTCAGCCCCAGCATTTT. The V and J genes are TRBV7-2 and TRBJ1-5; D perhaps matches TRBD1 (5 bases). V lost 5 bases and J lost 6, with 11 bases in between. The CDR3 extends over 13 amino acids. The germline V gene encodes CDR1 SGHTA and CDR2 FQGNSA.

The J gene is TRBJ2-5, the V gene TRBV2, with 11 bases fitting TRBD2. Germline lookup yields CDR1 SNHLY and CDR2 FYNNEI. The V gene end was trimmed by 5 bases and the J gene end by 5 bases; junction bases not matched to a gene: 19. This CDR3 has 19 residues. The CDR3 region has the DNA TGTGCCAGCAGTTCAGGTTCGGGACTAGCGGTGGGGTATAGGGAGACCCAGTACTTC. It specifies CASSSGSGLAVGYRETQYF.

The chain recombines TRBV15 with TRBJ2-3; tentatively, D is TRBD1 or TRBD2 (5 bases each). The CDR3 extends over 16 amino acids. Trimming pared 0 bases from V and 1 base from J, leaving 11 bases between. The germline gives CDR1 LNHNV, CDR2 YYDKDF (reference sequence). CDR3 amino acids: CATSRDGGAGTDTQYF. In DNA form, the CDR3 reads TGTGCCACCAGCAGAGATGGGGGAGCGGGCACAGATACGCAGTATTTT.

DNA for the CDR3: TGTGCCACCAGCAGAGGCTCGGTCAACGCGGGGAATGAGCAGTTCTTC. The encoded protein is CATSRGSVNAGNEQFF. The rearrangement uses TRBV15 and TRBJ2-1; possible D gene TRBD2, 6 bases. The V and J ends lost 1 base and 7 bases respectively, with 17 bases between them. This CDR3 is built from 16 residues. Germline V gene sequence: CDR1 LNHNV, CDR2 YYDKDF (reference sequence). Looking up the rest from reference TRBV15 and TRBJ2-1 gives the full variable domain: DAMVIQNPRYQVTQFGKPVTLSCSQTLNHNVMYWYQQKSSQAPKLLFHYYDKDFNNEADTPDNFQSRRPNTSFCFLDIRSPGLGDTAMYLCATSRGSVNAGNEQFFGPGTRLTVL.

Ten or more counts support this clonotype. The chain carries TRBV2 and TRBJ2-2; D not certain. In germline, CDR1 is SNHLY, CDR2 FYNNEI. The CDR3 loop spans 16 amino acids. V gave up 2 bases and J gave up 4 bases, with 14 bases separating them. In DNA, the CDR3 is TGTGCCAGCAGTGAACGAGACATATTGCCCACCGGGGAGCTGTTTTTT. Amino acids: CASSERDILPTGELFF.

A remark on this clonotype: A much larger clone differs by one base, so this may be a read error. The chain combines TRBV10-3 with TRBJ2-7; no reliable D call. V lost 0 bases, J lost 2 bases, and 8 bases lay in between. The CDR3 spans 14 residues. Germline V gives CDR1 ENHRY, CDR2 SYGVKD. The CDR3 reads CAISESLTPYEQYF. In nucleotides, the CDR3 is TGTGCCATCAGTGAGTCTCTGACCCCCTACGAGCAGTACTTC.

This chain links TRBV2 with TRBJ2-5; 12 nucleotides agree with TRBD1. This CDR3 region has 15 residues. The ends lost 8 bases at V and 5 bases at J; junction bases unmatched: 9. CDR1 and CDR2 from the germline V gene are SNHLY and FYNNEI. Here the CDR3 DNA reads TGTGCCAGCTCGGGGACAGGGGGCACGATCGAGACCCAGTACTTC. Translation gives CASSGTGGTIETQYF. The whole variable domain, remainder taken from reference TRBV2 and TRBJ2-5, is EPEVTQTPSHQVTQMGQEVILRCVPISNHLYFYWYRQILGQKVEFLVSFYNNEISEKSEIFDDQFSVERPDGSNFTLKIRSTKLEDSAMYFCASSGTGGTIETQYFGPGTRLLVL.

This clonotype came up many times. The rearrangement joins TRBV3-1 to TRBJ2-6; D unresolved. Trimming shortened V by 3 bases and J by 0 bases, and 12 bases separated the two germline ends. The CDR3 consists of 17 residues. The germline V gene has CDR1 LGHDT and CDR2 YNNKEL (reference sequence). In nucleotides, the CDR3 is TGTGCCAGCAGCCACCTCGGACCGTCCTCTGGGGCCAACGTCCTGACTTTC. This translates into CASSHLGPSSGANVLTF. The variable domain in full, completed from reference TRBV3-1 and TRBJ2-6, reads DTAVSQTPKYLVTQMGNDKSIKCEQNLGHDTMYWYKQDSKKFLKIMFSYNNKELIINETVPNRFSPKSPDKAHLNLHINSLELGDSAVYFCASSHLGPSSGANVLTFGAGSRLTVL.

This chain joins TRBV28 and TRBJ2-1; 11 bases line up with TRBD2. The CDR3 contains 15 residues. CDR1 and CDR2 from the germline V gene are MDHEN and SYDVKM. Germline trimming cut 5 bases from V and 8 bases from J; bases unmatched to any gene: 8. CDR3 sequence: CASSRPGLAEDEQFF. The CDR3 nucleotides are TGTGCCAGCAGTCGGCCGGGACTAGCGGAAGATGAGCAGTTCTTC. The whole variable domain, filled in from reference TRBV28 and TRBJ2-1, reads DVKVTQSSRYLVKRTGEKVFLECVQDMDHENMFWYRQDPGLGLRLIYFSYDVKMKEKGDIPEGYSVSREKKERFSLILESASTNQTSMYLCASSRPGLAEDEQFFGPGTRLTVL.